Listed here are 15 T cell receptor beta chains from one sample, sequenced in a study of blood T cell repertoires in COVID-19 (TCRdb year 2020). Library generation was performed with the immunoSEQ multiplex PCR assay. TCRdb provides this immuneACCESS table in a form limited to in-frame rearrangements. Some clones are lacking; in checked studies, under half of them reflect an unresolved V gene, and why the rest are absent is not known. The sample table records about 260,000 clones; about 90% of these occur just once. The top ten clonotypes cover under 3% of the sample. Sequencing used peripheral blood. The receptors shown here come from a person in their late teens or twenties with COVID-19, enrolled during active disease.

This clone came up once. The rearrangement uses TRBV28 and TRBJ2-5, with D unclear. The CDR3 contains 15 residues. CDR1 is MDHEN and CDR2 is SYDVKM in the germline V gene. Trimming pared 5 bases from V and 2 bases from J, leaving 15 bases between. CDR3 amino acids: CASSPAVRYQETQYF. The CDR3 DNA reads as TGTGCCAGCAGTCCCGCCGTTCGGTATCAAGAGACCCAGTACTTC.

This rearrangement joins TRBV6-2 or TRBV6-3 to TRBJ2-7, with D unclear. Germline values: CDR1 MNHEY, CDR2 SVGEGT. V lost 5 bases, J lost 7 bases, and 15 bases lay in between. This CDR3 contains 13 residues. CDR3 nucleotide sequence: TGTGCCAGCAGTCCATACTCTCCGAGGGAGCAGTACTTC. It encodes CASSPYSPREQYF.

The CDR3 loop reads CASSQWGLRDSYEQYF. The CDR3 DNA is TGTGCCAGCAGCCAATGGGGACTCAGGGATTCCTACGAGCAGTACTTC. The V gene is TRBV3-1 (or the pseudogene TRBV3-2), the J gene TRBJ2-7, with D possibly being TRBD2 (6 bases). The V and J ends lost 2 bases and 1 base respectively, with 15 bases between them. CDR1 LGHDT and CDR2 YNNKEL come from the germline V gene (reference sequence). CDR3 size: 16 residues.

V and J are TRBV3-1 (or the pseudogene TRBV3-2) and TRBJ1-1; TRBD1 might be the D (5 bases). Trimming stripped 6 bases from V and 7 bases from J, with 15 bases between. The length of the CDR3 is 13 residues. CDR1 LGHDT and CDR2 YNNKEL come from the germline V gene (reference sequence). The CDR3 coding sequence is TGTGCCAGCAGGGTGGGGGGAGAAGGTGAAGCTTTCTTT. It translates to CASRVGGEGEAFF.

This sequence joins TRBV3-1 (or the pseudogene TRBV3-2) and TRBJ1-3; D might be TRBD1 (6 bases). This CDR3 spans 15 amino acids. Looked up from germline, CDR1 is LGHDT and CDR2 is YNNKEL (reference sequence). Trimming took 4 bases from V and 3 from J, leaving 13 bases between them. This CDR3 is CASSPQGIGGNTIYF. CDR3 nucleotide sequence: TGTGCCAGCAGCCCGCAGGGGATAGGTGGAAACACCATATATTTT.

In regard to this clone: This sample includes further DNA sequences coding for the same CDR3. The CDR3 DNA reads TGTGCCACCAGACAGGGGGCAACCGGGGAGCTGTTTTTT. It codes for CATRQGATGELFF. The rearrangement links TRBV24-1 to TRBJ2-2; TRBD1 aligns across 9 bases. V was pared by 7 bases and J by 5 bases, with 1 base of the junction left unmatched. Germline CDR1 KGHDR, CDR2 SFDVKD. The CDR3 spans 13 residues.

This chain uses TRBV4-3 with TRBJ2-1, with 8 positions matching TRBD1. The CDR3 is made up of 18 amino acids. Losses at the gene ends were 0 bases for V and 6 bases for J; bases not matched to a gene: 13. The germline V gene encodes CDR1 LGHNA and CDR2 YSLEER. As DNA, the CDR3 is TGCGCCAGCAGCCAAGATAGGACAGGGTTTAGTATAGTCAATGAGCAGTTCTTC. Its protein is CASSQDRTGFSIVNEQFF.

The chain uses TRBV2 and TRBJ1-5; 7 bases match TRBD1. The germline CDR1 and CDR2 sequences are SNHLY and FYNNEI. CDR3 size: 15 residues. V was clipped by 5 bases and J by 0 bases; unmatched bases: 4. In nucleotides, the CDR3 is TGTGCCAGCAGTTGGGACAGCTTTAGCAATCAGCCCCAGCATTTT. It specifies CASSWDSFSNQPQHF. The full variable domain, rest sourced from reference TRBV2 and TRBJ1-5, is EPEVTQTPSHQVTQMGQEVILRCVPISNHLYFYWYRQILGQKVEFLVSFYNNEISEKSEIFDDQFSVERPDGSNFTLKIRSTKLEDSAMYFCASSWDSFSNQPQHFGDGTRLSIL.

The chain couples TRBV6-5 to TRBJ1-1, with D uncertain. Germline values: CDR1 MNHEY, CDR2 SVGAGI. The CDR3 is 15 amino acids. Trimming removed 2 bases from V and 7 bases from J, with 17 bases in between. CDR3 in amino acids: CASSYRTELGIEAFF. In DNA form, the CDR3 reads TGTGCCAGCAGTTACCGTACAGAACTCGGGATTGAAGCTTTCTTT.

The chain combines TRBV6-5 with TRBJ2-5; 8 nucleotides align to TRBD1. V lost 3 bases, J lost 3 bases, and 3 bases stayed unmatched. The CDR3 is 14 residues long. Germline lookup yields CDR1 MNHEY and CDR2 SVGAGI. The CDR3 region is CASSYSQGEETQYF. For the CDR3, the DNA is TGTGCCAGCAGTTATTCACAGGGGGAAGAGACCCAGTACTTC.

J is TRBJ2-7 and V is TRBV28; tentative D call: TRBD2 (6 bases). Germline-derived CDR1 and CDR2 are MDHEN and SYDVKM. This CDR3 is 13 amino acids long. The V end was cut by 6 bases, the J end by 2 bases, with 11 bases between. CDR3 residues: CASSQAGTYEQYF. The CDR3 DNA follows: TGTGCCAGCAGCCAAGCGGGCACCTACGAGCAGTACTTC. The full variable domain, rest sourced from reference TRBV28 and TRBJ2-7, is DVKVTQSSRYLVKRTGEKVFLECVQDMDHENMFWYRQDPGLGLRLIYFSYDVKMKEKGDIPEGYSVSREKKERFSLILESASTNQTSMYLCASSQAGTYEQYFGPGTRLTVT.

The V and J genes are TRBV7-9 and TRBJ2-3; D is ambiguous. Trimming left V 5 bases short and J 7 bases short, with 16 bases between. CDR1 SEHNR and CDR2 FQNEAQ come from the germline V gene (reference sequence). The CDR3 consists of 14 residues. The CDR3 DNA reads TGTGCCAGCAGCCTGACACTGGATTGGAATACGCAGTATTTT. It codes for CASSLTLDWNTQYF.

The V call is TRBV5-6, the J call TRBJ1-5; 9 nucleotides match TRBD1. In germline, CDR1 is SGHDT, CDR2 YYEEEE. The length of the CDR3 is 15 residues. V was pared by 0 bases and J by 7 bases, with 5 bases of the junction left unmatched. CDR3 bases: TGTGCCAGCAGCTTGGGGGGACAGGGTCTACAGCCCCAGCATTTT. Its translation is CASSLGGQGLQPQHF.

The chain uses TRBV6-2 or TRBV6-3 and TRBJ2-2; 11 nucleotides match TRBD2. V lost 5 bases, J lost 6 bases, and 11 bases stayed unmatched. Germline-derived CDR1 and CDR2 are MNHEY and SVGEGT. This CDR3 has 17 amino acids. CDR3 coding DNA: TGTGCCAGCAGTACCCATCTACTAGCGGGAGTCGCCGGGGAGCTGTTTTTT. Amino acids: CASSTHLLAGVAGELFF.

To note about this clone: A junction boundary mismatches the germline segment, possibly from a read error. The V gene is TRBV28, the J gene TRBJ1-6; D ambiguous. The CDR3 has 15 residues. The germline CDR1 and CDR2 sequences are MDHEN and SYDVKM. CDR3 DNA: TGTGCCAGCAGTTTATTGCCCATCTATGATTCACCCCTCCACTTT. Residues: CASSLLPIYDSPLHF. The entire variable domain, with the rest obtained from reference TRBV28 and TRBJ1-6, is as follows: DVKVTQSSRYLVKRTGEKVFLECVQDMDHENMFWYRQDPGLGLRLIYFSYDVKMKEKGDIPEGYSVSREKKERFSLILESASTNQTSMYLCASSLLPIYDSPLHFGNGTRLTVT.